Following are 11 T cell receptor beta chains from one sample sequenced in a study of T cell responses to AZD1222 COVID-19 vaccine. Sequencing was performed with immunoSEQ multiplex PCR; in TCRdb, only in-frame clones are kept and a portion is missing. The table has about 140,000 clones, 80% to 95% seen once. Source: peripheral blood, taken on day 0 of AZD1222 vaccination. The receptor source for this set is an adult in good health.

The chain recombines TRBV24-1 with TRBJ2-2, with TRBD1 identical over 9 bases. CDR3 size: 16 residues. The germline V gene has CDR1 KGHDR and CDR2 SFDVKD. The junction had 10 bases not matched to a gene; V was cut back by 9 bases and J by 3 bases. CDR3 DNA: TGTGCCACCGGATTGGGACAGGGACAAGACACCGGGGAGCTGTTTTTT. This encodes CATGLGQGQDTGELFF.

The chain uses TRBV7-9 and TRBJ1-1; unclear D gene. CDR3 size: 19 residues. Germline V lookup: CDR1 SEHNR, CDR2 FQNEAQ (reference sequence). V lost 5 bases, J lost 0 bases, and 25 bases lay in between. CDR3 sequence: CASSPLTWRALSMNTEAFF. In DNA, the CDR3 is TGTGCCAGCAGCCCCTTAACGTGGAGGGCCCTTTCGATGAACACTGAAGCTTTCTTT. Drawing the rest from reference TRBV7-9 and TRBJ1-1, the complete variable domain is DTGVSQNPRHKITKRGQNVTFRCDPISEHNRLYWYRQTLGQGPEFLTYFQNEAQLEKSRLLSDRFSAERPKGSFSTLEIQRTEQGDSAMYLCASSPLTWRALSMNTEAFFGQGTRLTVV.

This clone was detected only once. The CDR3 DNA is TGCAGTGCTAGTGTGAAGAAGCCTGGAAACACCATATATTTT. Translating it yields CSASVKKPGNTIYF. The chain has TRBV20-1 and TRBJ1-3; the D is unclear. This CDR3 has 14 residues. Trimming removed 3 bases at V and 2 bases at J, with 11 bases between. The germline V gene encodes CDR1 DFQATT and CDR2 SNEGSKA (reference sequence).

The chain recombines TRBV4-2 with TRBJ2-1, with 10 bases identical to TRBD2. The V gene end was trimmed by 1 base and the J gene end by 6 bases; junction bases not matched to a gene: 6. This CDR3 is built from 16 residues. CDR1 and CDR2 from the germline V gene are LGHNA and YNFKEQ. The CDR3 DNA reads as TGTGCCAGCAGCCAAGCTTGGAGCGGGAGGGCCAATGAGCAGTTCTTC. Encoded protein: CASSQAWSGRANEQFF.

This clone was recorded only once. The chain employs TRBV6-1 and TRBJ1-1, with no clear D. The CDR3 is 13 residues long. Trimming pared 3 bases from V and 1 base from J, leaving 6 bases between. In germline, CDR1 is MNHNS, CDR2 SASEGT. The DNA for the CDR3 is TGTGCCAGCAGTGACGACTGGAACACTGAAGCTTTCTTT. It is translated as CASSDDWNTEAFF.

A single count supports this clone. V is TRBV27 and J is TRBJ2-2; D gene unclear. The V gene lost 4 bases and the J gene lost 0 bases, with 15 bases spanning the gap. From germline, CDR1 is MNHEY and CDR2 SMNVEV (reference sequence). The CDR3 is 17 residues long. The CDR3 DNA reads as TGTGCCAGCAGTTCCCTCCTCGGACGGTCGAACACCGGGGAGCTGTTTTTT. Protein: CASSSLLGRSNTGELFF.

V gene TRBV3-1 (or the pseudogene TRBV3-2) combines with J gene TRBJ2-7; the match to TRBD2 covers 11 bases. V shed 0 bases, J shed 5 bases, and the junction held 9 bases outside the gene matches. The CDR3 runs to 17 residues. Germline CDR1 is LGHDT and CDR2 is YNNKEL (reference sequence). In nucleotides, the CDR3 is TGTGCCAGCAGCCAAGATGGTAGCGGGGGGGTGGTAGACGAGCAGTACTTC. Its protein is CASSQDGSGGVVDEQYF.

V usage is TRBV5-3 and J usage is TRBJ1-2; a weak D match, TRBD1 (6 bases). TRBV5-3 is annotated as an ORF whose role is uncertain. CDR3 length equals 15 residues. The V end was cut by 4 bases, the J end by 1 base, with 14 bases between. The CDR3 DNA follows: TGTGCCAGAAGCCGGCCGGGACACAGTAACTATGGCTACACCTTC. It specifies CARSRPGHSNYGYTF.

Many counts were recorded for this clone. The chain uses TRBV11-2 and TRBJ2-7; 7 bases line up with TRBD1. The V gene end was trimmed by 5 bases and the J gene end by 4 bases; junction bases not matched to a gene: 17. The CDR3 has 17 amino acids. In germline, CDR1 is SGHAT, CDR2 FQNNGV. In nucleotides, the CDR3 is TGTGCCAGCAGCCAAATCCAGGGGGTGAGGGCTAGGTACGAGCAGTACTTC. It yields the protein CASSQIQGVRARYEQYF.

The chain employs TRBV19 and TRBJ2-7, with a possible D match to TRBD1 (5 bases). This CDR3 region has 12 residues. Per germline, CDR1 LNHDA and CDR2 SQIVND (reference sequence). Trimming stripped 6 bases from V and 2 bases from J, with 8 bases between. The CDR3 nucleotides are TGTGCCAGTAGCGCGACAGCCTACGAGCAGTACTTC. Its translation is CASSATAYEQYF.

J is TRBJ2-2 and V is TRBV30; tentatively, D is TRBD1 (6 bases). Trimming stripped 4 bases from V and 0 bases from J, with 9 bases between. Germline-derived CDR1 and CDR2 are GTSNPN and SVGIG (reference sequence). The CDR3 totals 14 residues. CDR3 nucleotide sequence: TGTGCCTGGACCGGGACACCGAACACCGGGGAGCTGTTTTTT. Amino acid sequence: CAWTGTPNTGELFF.